The entry below gives a single T cell receptor (beta chain) sequence along with its context. The data were taken from a study of blood T cell repertoires in COVID-19. Study information: Some COVID-19 samples were acute and others convalescent; all came from the United States, Italy and Spain. The cDNA or gDNA used as material had been derived from T cells, B-cell-depleted T cells, or PBMCs.

The J segment lost 0 bases and the V segment lost 6 bases, leaving 1 base of the junction unmatched. The CDR3 runs to 13 residues. Germline V gene data show CDR1 as MNHEY and CDR2 as SVGAGI. In the original workflow: Reference gene primers were amplified, and this amplification served to estimate nucleated cell counts. Measured with immunoSEQ multiplex PCR; TCRdb has only the in-frame clones, and not every one. Clonal size and the V and J genes are those of that table, whereas D and trimming came from the DNA. The sample comprises about 83,000 clones, approximately 88% of which are singletons, and almost 5.5% rests with the top ten.

The sequence derives from a man in his fifties or sixties with acute or convalescent COVID-19. Sequences were obtained from peripheral blood. The chain uses TRBV6-5 and TRBJ1-1; 7 positions match TRBD1. The CDR3 nucleotides are TGTGCCAGCAGAGGGACAGTGAACACTGAAGCTTTCTTT. This codes for CASRGTVNTEAFF.